The 7 T cell receptor beta chains below all came from one sample that was sequenced in a study of cytomegalovirus exposure and HLA in healthy donors. PCR was performed using 60 Vbeta and 13 Jbeta primers. TCRdb's copy holds only in-frame clones and misses some; the assay was immunoSEQ multiplex PCR. In the table there are about 90,000 clones, roughly 66% of which are singletons. The sample was PBMCs. These receptors all stem from a young man in good health and CMV-seronegative.

The chain has TRBV5-4 and TRBJ1-1; weak D call: TRBD1 (6 bases). Germline CDR1 SGHNT, CDR2 YYREEE (reference sequence). The CDR3 runs to 11 residues. With 7 bases removed from V and 4 bases from J, the gap between germline ends came to 8 bases. CDR3 region: CASARGTEAFF. For the CDR3, the DNA is TGTGCCAGCGCCAGGGGCACTGAAGCTTTCTTT.

V usage is TRBV11-3 and J usage is TRBJ2-5, with D possibly matching TRBD1 (6 bases). V lost 2 bases to trimming and J lost 1 base, with 14 bases between them. Germline assignment: CDR1 SGHNT and CDR2 YENEEA. This CDR3 has 16 amino acids. DNA of the CDR3: TGTGCCAGCAGCTTAAGAACGACAGGCATCCAAGAGACCCAGTACTTC. It yields the protein CASSLRTTGIQETQYF.

The chain recombines TRBV29-1 with TRBJ2-7; 8 bases are shared with TRBD1. Unmatched junction bases numbered 8, after V lost 3 bases and J lost 4 bases. The length of the CDR3 is 14 residues. The germline CDR1 and CDR2 sequences are SQVTM and ANQGSEA. The CDR3 reads CSVEPDREGYEQYF. The CDR3 DNA reads as TGCAGCGTTGAGCCGGACAGGGAAGGTTACGAGCAGTACTTC.

This rearrangement joins TRBV7-8 to TRBJ2-7; D may be TRBD1 (5 bases). This CDR3 has 14 amino acids. Per the germline V gene, CDR1 is SGHVS and CDR2 is FQNEAQ. V was trimmed by 0 bases and J by 2 bases, leaving 8 bases between them. CDR3 amino acids: CASSLAQGPYEQYF. CDR3 nucleotide sequence: TGTGCCAGCAGCTTAGCTCAGGGCCCCTACGAGCAGTACTTC.

The CDR3 protein is CASTLFTPDTIYF. The CDR3 DNA is TGTGCCAGCACCCTATTTACTCCGGACACCATATATTTT. V and J are TRBV7-9 and TRBJ1-3; D is ambiguous. The V gene's germline CDR1 is SEHNR and CDR2 FQNEAQ (reference sequence). The CDR3 totals 13 residues. Trimming pared 7 bases from V and 8 bases from J, leaving 15 bases between.

Only a few counts were recorded for this clone. CDR3 DNA: TGTGCCAGCAGGCTACAGGGTGACACTGAAGCTTTCTTT. Amino acid sequence: CASRLQGDTEAFF. This chain joins TRBV28 and TRBJ1-1; D may be TRBD1 (6 bases). Trimming took off 6 bases at V and 3 bases at J, with 11 bases between the two ends. CDR1 MDHEN and CDR2 SYDVKM come from the germline V gene. The CDR3 length is 13 residues.

This clone was counted between two and nine times. V is TRBV7-9 and J is TRBJ2-3; 10 bases match TRBD2. Per germline, CDR1 SEHNR and CDR2 FQNEAQ (reference sequence). After removal of 7 bases from V and 2 bases from J, the junction contained 6 bases not matched to a gene. This CDR3 region has 15 residues. The CDR3 bases are TGTGCCAGCACCCCACTAGCGGGGACCACAGATACGCAGTATTTT. Translated, it gives CASTPLAGTTDTQYF.